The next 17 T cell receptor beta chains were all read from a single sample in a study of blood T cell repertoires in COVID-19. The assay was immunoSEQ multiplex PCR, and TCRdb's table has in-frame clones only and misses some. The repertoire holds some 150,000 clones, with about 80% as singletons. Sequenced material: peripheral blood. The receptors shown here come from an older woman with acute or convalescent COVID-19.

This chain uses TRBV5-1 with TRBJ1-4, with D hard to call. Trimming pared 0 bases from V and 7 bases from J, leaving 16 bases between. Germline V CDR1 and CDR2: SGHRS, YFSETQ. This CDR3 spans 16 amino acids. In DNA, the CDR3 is TGCGCCAGCAGCTTGGAAGGCCGAACGGGTTTTGAAAAACTGTTTTTT. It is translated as CASSLEGRTGFEKLFF.

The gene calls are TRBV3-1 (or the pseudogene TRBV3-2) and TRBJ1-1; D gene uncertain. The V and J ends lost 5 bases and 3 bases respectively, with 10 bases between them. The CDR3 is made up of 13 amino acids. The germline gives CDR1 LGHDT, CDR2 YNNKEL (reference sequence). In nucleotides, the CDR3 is TGTGCCAGCAGCGCGAGCCGGTACACTGAAGCTTTCTTT. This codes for CASSASRYTEAFF.

Here the CDR3 reads CASSRTRQSRNTIYF. CDR3 sequence (DNA): TGTGCCAGCAGCCGGACAAGACAGAGTAGAAACACCATATATTTT. This chain joins TRBV6-5 and TRBJ1-3, with D perhaps matching TRBD1 (5 bases). The CDR3 contains 15 residues. V lost 6 bases, J lost 5 bases, and 17 bases lay in between. Per germline, CDR1 MNHEY and CDR2 SVGAGI.

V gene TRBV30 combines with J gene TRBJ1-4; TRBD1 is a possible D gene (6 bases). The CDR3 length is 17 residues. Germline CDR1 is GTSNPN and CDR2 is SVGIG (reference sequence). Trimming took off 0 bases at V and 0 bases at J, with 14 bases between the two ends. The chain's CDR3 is CAWSVGQYFATNEKLFF. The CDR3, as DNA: TGTGCCTGGAGTGTAGGACAGTACTTTGCAACTAATGAAAAACTGTTTTTT. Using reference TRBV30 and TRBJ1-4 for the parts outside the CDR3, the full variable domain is SQTIHQWPATLVQPVGSPLSLECTVEGTSNPNLYWYRQAAGRGLQLLFYSVGIGQISSEVPQNLSASRPQDRQFILSSKKLLLSDSGFYLCAWSVGQYFATNEKLFFGSGTQLSVL.

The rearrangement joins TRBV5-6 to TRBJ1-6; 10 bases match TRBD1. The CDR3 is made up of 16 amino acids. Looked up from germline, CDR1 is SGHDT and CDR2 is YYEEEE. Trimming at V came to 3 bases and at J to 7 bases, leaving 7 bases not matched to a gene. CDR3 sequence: CASSSKPGQGNSPLHF. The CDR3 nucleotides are TGTGCCAGCAGCTCAAAACCGGGACAGGGGAATTCACCCCTCCACTTT.

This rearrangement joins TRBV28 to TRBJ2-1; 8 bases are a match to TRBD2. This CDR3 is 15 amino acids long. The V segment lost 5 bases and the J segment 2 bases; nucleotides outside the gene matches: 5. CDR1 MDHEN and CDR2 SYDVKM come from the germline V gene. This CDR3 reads CASSLAGGPYNEQFF. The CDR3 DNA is TGTGCCAGCAGTCTTGCGGGGGGCCCCTACAATGAGCAGTTCTTC.

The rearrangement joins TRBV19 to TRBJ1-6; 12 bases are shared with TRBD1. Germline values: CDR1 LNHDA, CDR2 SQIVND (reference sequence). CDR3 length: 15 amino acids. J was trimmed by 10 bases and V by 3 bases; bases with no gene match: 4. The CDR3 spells CASSIPGQGASPLHF. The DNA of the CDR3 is TGTGCCAGTAGTATCCCGGGACAGGGGGCATCACCCCTCCACTTT.

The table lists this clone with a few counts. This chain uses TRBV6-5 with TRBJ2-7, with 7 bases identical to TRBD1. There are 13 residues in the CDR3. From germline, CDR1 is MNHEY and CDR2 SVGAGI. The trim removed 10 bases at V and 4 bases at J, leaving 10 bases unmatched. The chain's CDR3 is CATHRGDFYEQYF. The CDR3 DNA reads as TGTGCCACCCACAGGGGAGATTTTTACGAGCAGTACTTC.

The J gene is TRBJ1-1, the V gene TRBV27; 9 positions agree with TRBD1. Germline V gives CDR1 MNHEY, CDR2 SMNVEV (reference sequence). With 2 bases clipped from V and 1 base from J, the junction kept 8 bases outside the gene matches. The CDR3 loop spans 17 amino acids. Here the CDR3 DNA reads TGTGCCAGCAGTTTAGTGGGACAGGGAGTCTGGAACACTGAAGCTTTCTTT. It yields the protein CASSLVGQGVWNTEAFF.

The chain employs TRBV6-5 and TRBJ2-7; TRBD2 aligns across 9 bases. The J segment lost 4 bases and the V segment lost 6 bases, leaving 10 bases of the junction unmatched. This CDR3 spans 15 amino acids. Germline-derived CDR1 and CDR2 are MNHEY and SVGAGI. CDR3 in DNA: TGTGCCAGCAGCCAAATGGCGGGGGGGATTTACGAGCAGTACTTC. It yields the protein CASSQMAGGIYEQYF.

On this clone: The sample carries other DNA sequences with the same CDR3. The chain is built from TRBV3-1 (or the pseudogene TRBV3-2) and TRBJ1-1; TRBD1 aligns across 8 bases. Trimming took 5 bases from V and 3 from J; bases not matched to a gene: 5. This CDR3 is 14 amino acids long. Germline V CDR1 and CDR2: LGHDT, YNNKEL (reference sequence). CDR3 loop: CASSGGQGDTEAFF. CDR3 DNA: TGTGCCAGCAGCGGAGGACAGGGTGACACTGAAGCTTTCTTT.

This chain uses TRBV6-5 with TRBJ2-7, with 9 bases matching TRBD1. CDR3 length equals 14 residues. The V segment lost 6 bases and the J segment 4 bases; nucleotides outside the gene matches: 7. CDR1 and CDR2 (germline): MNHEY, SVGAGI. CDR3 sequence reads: CASRMVDRGYEQYV. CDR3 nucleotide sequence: TGTGCCAGCAGGATGGTAGACAGGGGGTACGAGCAGTACGTC.

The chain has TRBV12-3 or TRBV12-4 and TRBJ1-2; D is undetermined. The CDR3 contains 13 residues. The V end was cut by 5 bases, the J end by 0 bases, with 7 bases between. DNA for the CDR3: TGTGCCAGCAGTCTCCAGACTAACTATGGCTACACCTTC. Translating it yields CASSLQTNYGYTF.

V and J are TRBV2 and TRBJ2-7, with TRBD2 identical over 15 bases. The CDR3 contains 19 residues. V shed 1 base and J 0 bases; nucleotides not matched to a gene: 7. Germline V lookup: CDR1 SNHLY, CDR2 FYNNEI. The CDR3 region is CASSEGEGLAGGLSYEQYF. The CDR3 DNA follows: TGTGCCAGCAGTGAAGGGGAGGGACTAGCGGGGGGACTCTCCTACGAGCAGTACTTC. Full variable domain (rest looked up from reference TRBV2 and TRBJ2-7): EPEVTQTPSHQVTQMGQEVILRCVPISNHLYFYWYRQILGQKVEFLVSFYNNEISEKSEIFDDQFSVERPDGSNFTLKIRSTKLEDSAMYFCASSEGEGLAGGLSYEQYFGPGTRLTVT.

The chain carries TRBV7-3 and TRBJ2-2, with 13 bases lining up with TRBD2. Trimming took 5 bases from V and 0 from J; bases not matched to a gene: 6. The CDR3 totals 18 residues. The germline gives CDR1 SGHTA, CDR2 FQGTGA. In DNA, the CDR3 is TGTGCCAGCAGCGAGGGACTAGCGGGGACTACGAACACCGGGGAGCTGTTTTTT. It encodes CASSEGLAGTTNTGELFF.

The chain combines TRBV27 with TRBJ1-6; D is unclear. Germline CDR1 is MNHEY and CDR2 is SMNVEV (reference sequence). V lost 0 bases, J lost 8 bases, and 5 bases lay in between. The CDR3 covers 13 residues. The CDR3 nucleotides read TGTGCCAGCAGTTTATCTGTCGATTCACCCCTCCACTTT. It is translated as CASSLSVDSPLHF.

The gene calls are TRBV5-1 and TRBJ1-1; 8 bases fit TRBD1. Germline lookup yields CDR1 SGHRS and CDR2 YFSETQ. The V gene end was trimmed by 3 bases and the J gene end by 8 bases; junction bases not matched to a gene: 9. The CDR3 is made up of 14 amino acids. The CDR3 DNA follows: TGCGCCAGCAGCTCAACGACAGGGGCCCGCGAAGCTTTCTTT. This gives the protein CASSSTTGAREAFF. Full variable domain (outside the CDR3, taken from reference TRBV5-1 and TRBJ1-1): KAGVTQTPRYLIKTRGQQVTLSCSPISGHRSVSWYQQTPGQGLQFLFEYFSETQRNKGNFPGRFSGRQFSNSRSEMNVSTLELGDSALYLCASSSTTGAREAFFGQGTRLTVV.